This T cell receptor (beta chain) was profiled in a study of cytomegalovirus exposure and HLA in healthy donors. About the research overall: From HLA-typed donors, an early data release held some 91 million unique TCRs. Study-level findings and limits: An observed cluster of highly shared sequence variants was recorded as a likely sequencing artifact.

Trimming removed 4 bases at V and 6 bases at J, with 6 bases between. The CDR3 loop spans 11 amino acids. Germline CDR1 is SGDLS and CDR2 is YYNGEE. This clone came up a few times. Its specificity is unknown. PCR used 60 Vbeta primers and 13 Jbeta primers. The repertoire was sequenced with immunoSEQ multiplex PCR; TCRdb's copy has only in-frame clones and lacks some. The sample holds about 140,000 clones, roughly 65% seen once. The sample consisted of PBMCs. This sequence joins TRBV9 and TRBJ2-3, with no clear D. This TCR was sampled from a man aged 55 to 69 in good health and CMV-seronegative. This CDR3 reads CASSLSDTQYF. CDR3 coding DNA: TGTGCCAGCAGCTTATCGGATACGCAGTATTTT.